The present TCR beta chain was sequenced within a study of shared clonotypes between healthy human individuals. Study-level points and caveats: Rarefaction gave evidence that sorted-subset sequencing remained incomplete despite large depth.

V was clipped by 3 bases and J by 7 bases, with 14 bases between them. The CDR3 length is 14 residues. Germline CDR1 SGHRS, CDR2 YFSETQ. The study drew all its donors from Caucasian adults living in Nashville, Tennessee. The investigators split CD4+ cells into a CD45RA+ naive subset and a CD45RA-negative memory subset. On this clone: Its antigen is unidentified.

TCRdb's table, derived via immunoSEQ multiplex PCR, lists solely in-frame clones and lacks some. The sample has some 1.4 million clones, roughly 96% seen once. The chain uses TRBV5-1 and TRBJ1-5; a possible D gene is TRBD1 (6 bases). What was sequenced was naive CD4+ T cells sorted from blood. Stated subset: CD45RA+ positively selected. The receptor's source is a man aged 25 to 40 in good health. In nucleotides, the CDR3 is TGCGCCAGCAGCTCAACAGGGATGGGCCAGCCCCAGCATTTT. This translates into CASSSTGMGQPQHF.